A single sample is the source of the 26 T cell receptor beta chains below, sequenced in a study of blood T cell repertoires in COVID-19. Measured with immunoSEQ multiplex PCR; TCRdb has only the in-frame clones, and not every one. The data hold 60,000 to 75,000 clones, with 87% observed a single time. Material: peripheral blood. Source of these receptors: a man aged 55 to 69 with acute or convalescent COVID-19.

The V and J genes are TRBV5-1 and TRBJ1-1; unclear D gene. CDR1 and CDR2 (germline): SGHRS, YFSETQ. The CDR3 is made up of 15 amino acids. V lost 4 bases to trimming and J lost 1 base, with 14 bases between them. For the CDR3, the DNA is TGCGCCAGCAGCGGCAACTGGGGAGGGAACACTGAAGCTTTCTTT. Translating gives CASSGNWGGNTEAFF.

CDR3 sequence (DNA): TGCGCCAGCAGCCAAGATCTAGGTCTGAACACTGAAGCTTTCTTT. It specifies CASSQDLGLNTEAFF. The chain couples TRBV4-1 to TRBJ1-1; D unclear. There are 15 residues in the CDR3. V lost 0 bases and J lost 0, with 8 bases in between. Germline CDR1 reads MGHRA; CDR2 reads YSYEKL.

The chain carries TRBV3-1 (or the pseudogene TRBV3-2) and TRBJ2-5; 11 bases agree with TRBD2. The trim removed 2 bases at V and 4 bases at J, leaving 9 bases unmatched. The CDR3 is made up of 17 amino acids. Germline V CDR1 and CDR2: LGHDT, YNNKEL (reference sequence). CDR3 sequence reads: CASSQYLSGGGLETQYF. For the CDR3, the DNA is TGTGCCAGCAGCCAATACCTTAGCGGGGGGGGGCTAGAGACCCAGTACTTC.

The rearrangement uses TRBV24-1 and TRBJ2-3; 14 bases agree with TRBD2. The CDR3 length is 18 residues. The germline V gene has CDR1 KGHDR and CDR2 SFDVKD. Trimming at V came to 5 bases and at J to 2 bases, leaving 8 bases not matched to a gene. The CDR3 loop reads CATSGRTSGGPSTDTQYF. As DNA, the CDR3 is TGTGCCACCAGTGGTAGGACTAGCGGGGGGCCGTCCACAGATACGCAGTATTTT.

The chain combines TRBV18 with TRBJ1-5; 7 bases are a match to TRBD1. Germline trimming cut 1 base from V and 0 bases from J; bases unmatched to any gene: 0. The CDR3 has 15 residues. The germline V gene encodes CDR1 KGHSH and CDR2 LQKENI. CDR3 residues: CASSPQGASNQPQHF. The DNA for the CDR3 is TGTGCCAGCTCACCACAGGGGGCTAGCAATCAGCCCCAGCATTTT.

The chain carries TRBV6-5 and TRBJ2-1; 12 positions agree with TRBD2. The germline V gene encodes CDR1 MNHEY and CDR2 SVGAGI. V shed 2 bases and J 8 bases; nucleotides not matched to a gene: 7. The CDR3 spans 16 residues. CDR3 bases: TGTGCCAGCAGTTACGCGCCTAGCGGGGGGGTAGATGAGCAGTTCTTC. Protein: CASSYAPSGGVDEQFF.

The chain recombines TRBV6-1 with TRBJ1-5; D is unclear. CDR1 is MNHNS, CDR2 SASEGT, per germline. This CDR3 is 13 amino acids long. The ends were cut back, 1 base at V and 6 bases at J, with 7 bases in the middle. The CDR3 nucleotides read TGTGCCAGCAGTGAAGGCGAGGGTCAGCCCCAGCATTTT. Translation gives CASSEGEGQPQHF.

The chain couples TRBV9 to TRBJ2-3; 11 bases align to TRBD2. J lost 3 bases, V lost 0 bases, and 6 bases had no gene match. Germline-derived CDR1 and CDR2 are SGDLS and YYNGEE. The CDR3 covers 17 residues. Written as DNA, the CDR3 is TGTGCCAGCAGCGTAGGGGTTAGCGGGGGGGCGACAGATACGCAGTATTTT. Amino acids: CASSVGVSGGATDTQYF. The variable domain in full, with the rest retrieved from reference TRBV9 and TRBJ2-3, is DSGVTQTPKHLITATGQRVTLRCSPRSGDLSVYWYQQSLDQGLQFLIQYYNGEERAKGNILERFSAQQFPDLHSELNLSSLELGDSALYFCASSVGVSGGATDTQYFGPGTRLTVL.

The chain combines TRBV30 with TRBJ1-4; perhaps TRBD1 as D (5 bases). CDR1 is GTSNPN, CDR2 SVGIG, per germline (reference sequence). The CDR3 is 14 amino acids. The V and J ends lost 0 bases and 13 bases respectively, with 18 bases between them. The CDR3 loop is CAWSVGRPGGRLFF. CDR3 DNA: TGTGCCTGGAGTGTAGGACGCCCTGGGGGGAGACTGTTTTTT.

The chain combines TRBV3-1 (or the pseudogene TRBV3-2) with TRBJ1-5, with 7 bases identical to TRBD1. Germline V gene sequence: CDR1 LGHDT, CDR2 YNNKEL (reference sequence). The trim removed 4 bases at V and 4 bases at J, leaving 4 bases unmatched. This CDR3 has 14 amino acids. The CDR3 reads CASSPRTGNQPQHF. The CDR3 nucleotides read TGTGCCAGCAGCCCAAGGACAGGTAATCAGCCCCAGCATTTT.

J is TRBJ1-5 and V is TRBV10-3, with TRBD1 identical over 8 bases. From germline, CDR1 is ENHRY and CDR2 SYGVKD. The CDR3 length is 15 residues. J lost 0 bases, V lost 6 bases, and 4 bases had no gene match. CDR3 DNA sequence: TGTGCCATCAGAAACGACAGGGGTAGCAATCAGCCCCAGCATTTT. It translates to CAIRNDRGSNQPQHF.

The CDR3 spells CASRGAYYNEQFF. The CDR3 coding sequence is TGTGCCAGCAGGGGGGCCTACTACAATGAGCAGTTCTTC. The genes are TRBV27 and TRBJ2-1; TRBD1 might be the D (6 bases). The CDR3 totals 13 residues. CDR1 and CDR2 from the germline V gene are MNHEY and SMNVEV (reference sequence). Trimming shortened V by 6 bases and J by 3 bases, and 9 bases separated the two germline ends.

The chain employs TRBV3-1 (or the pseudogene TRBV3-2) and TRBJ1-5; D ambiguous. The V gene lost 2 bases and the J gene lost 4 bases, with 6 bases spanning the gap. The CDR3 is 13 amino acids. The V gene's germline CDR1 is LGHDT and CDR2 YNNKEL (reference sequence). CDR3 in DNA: TGTGCCAGCAGCCAAAATAGTAATCAGCCCCAGCATTTT. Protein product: CASSQNSNQPQHF.

The chain's CDR3 is CAWSDPDRHNEQFF. CDR3 DNA: TGTGCCTGGAGCGACCCGGACAGACACAATGAGCAGTTCTTC. The V call is TRBV30, the J call TRBJ2-1; tentatively, D is TRBD1 (6 bases). V was clipped by 3 bases and J by 5 bases, with 14 bases between them. The CDR3 is 14 residues long. Germline CDR1 and CDR2: GTSNPN and SVGIG (reference sequence).

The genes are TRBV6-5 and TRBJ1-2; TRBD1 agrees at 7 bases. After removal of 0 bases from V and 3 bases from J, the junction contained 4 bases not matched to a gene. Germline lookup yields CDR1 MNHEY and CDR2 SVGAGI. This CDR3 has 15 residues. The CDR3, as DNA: TGTGCCAGCAGTTACTCACAGGGGAGCTACTATGGCTACACCTTC. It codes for CASSYSQGSYYGYTF.

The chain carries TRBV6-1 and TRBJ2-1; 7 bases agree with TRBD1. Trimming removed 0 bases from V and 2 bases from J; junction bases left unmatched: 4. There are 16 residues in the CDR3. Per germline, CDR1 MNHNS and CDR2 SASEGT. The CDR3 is CASSEASDRAYNEQFF. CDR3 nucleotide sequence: TGTGCCAGCAGTGAAGCCAGTGACAGGGCCTACAATGAGCAGTTCTTC.

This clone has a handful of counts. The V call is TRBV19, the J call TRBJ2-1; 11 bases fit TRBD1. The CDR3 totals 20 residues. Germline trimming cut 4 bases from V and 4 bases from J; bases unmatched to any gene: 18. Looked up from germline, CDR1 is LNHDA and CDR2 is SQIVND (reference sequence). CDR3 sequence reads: CASSSRTGGAGGGIYNEQFF. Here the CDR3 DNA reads TGTGCCAGTAGTAGCCGGACAGGGGGCGCGGGCGGGGGAATTTACAATGAGCAGTTCTTC.

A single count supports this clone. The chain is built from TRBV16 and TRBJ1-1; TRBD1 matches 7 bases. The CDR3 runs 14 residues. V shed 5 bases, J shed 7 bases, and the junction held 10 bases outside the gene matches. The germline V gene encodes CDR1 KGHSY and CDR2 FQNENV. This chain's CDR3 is CASSTRTGLLEAFF. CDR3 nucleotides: TGTGCCAGCAGCACTCGGACAGGACTCCTTGAAGCTTTCTTT.

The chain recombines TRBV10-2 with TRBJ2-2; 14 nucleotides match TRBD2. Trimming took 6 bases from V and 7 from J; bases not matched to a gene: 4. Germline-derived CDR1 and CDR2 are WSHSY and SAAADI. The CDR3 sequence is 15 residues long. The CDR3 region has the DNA TGCGCCAGCAGGACTAGCGGGGGGGTTTACGGGGAGCTGTTTTTT. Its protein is CASRTSGGVYGELFF.

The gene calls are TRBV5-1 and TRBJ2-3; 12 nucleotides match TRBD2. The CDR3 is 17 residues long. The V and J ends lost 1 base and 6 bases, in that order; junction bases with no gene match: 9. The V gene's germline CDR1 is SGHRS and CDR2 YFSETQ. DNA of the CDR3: TGCGCCAGCAGCTTGAGGCCTAGCGGGGGGGCGCCGGATACGCAGTATTTT. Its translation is CASSLRPSGGAPDTQYF. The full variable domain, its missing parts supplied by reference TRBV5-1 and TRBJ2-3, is KAGVTQTPRYLIKTRGQQVTLSCSPISGHRSVSWYQQTPGQGLQFLFEYFSETQRNKGNFPGRFSGRQFSNSRSEMNVSTLELGDSALYLCASSLRPSGGAPDTQYFGPGTRLTVL.

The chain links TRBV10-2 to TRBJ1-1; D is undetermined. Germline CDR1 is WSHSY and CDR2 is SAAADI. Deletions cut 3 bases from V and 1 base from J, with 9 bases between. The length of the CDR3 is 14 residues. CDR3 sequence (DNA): TGCGCCAGCAGTGAAAACAGCGGGAACACTGAAGCTTTCTTT. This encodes CASSENSGNTEAFF.

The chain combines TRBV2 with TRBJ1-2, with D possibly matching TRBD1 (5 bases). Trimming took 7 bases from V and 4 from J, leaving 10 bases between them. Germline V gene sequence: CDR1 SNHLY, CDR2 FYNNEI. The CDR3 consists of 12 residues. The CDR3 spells CASILDSYGYTF. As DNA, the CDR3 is TGTGCCAGCATCCTAGACAGCTATGGCTACACCTTC.

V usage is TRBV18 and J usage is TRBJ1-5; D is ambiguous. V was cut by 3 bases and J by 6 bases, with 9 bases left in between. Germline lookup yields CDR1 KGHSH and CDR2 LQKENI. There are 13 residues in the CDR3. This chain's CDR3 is CASSPQDGQPQHF. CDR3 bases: TGTGCCAGCTCACCCCAGGATGGTCAGCCCCAGCATTTT.

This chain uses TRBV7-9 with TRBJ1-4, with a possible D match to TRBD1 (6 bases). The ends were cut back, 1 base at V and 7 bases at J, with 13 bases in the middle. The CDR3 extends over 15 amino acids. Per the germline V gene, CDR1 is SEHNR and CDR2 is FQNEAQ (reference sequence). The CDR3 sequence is CASSLERTATEKLFF. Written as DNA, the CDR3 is TGTGCCAGCAGCTTAGAGCGGACAGCCACTGAAAAACTGTTTTTT.

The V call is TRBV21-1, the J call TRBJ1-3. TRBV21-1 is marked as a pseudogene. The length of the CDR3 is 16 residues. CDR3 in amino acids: CASSFLTGISGNTIYF. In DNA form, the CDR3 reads TGTGCCAGCAGCTTTCTGACGGGGATCTCTGGAAACACCATATATTTT.

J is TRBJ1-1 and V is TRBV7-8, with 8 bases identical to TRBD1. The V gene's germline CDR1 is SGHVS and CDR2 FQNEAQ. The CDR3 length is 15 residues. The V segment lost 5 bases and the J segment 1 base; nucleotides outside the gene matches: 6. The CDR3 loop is CASSPRQGTNTEAFF. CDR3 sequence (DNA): TGTGCCAGCAGCCCGAGACAGGGGACGAACACTGAAGCTTTCTTT.